This T cell receptor beta chain comes out of a study of regulatory T cells in long-lasting Graves disease. V lost 2 bases to trimming and J lost 0 bases, with 16 bases between them. There are 17 residues in the CDR3. CDR1 is SGDLS, CDR2 YYNGEE, per germline. Both iRepertoire HTBI primers and Arm-PCR of CDR3 regions were used to build the TCR beta libraries. TCRdb reanalysed the multiplex PCR reads using MiXCR and keeps one entry per CDR3 protein. The sample has fewer than 350,000 distinct CDR3 sequences, 18% seen once; the top ten hold about two fifths. In this sample, this clonotype turned up many times. The time point was: newly diagnosed GD, antithyroid drugs for less than 3 months. TCR sequences were obtained from RNA taken from PBMCs.

This sequence was found in a female donor with Graves disease. The sequences come from peripheral blood mononuclear cells (PBMCs), collected at new diagnosis, from a patient treated with antithyroid drugs. The V call is TRBV9, the J call TRBJ2-3; possibly TRBD1 for D (6 bases). The CDR3 here is CASSVSLGTLSTDTQYF. In DNA, the CDR3 is TGTGCCAGCAGCGTTAGTCTCGGGACACTGAGCACAGATACGCAGTATTTT. The full variable domain, completed using reference TRBV9 and TRBJ2-3, is DSGVTQTPKHLITATGQRVTLRCSPRSGDLSVYWYQQSLDQGLQFLIQYYNGEERAKGNILERFSAQQFPDLHSELNLSSLELGDSALYFCASSVSLGTLSTDTQYFGPGTRLTVL.